The 26 T cell receptor beta chains given below trace back to one sample, sequenced in a study of CD8 T cells in ankylosing spondylitis. One entry per CDR3 protein results from TCRdb running MiXCR on the 5' RACE reads. This repertoire shows 210,000 or so distinct CDR3 sequences, 25% to 30% found once; its top ten account for 5% to 7.5%. The sequencing sample was made of blood, either unsorted or a sorted T cell fraction (not recorded which). These receptors came from a male donor with ankylosing spondylitis or in good health (not recorded which).

CDR3 sequence: CASSPVSVDEKLFF. CDR3 DNA sequence: TGTGCCAGCAGCCCGGTCTCGGTCGATGAAAAACTGTTTTTT. The genes are TRBV5-5 and TRBJ1-4, with D unclear. This CDR3 spans 14 amino acids. The V gene's germline CDR1 is SGHKS and CDR2 YYEKEE (reference sequence). V lost 4 bases and J lost 6, with 13 bases in between.

Comments on this clonotype: Given the absence of the conserved phenylalanine or tryptophan at the CDR3 end, a read error is likely. The chain couples TRBV6-1 to TRBJ2-5; 8 bases agree with TRBD2. V shed 7 bases, J shed 5 bases, and the junction held 6 bases outside the gene matches. Per the germline V gene, CDR1 is MNHNS and CDR2 is SASEGT. This CDR3 has 13 residues. CDR3 in DNA: TGTGCCAGCACACCGGGACTAGGGGAGACCCAGTACTCC. Translating gives CASTPGLGETQYS.

This clonotype was detected a few times. The rearrangement joins TRBV18 to TRBJ2-5; 8 nucleotides line up with TRBD1. The CDR3 is made up of 14 amino acids. Germline CDR1 KGHSH, CDR2 LQKENI. After removal of 3 bases from V and 3 bases from J, the junction contained 3 bases not matched to a gene. The CDR3 sequence is CASSPRTGKETQYF. The CDR3 nucleotides read TGTGCCAGCTCACCTAGGACAGGGAAAGAGACCCAGTACTTC.

This sequence joins TRBV6-1 and TRBJ2-6; 11 bases line up with TRBD1. V shed 6 bases, J shed 2 bases, and the junction held 6 bases outside the gene matches. The CDR3 contains 17 residues. Germline lookup yields CDR1 MNHNS and CDR2 SASEGT. For the CDR3, the DNA is TGTGCCAGCAGGAAGGACAGGGGGCCTCCTGGGGCCAACGTCCTGACTTTC. Protein: CASRKDRGPPGANVLTF.

V gene TRBV20-1 combines with J gene TRBJ2-3; TRBD2 matches at 7 bases. CDR1 is DFQATT and CDR2 is SNEGSKA in the germline V gene (reference sequence). The junction had 1 base not matched to a gene; V was cut back by 1 base and J by 0 bases. The CDR3 is 14 amino acids. The CDR3 loop reads CSARGSGSTDTQYF. Here the CDR3 DNA reads TGCAGTGCTAGAGGTAGCGGGAGCACAGATACGCAGTATTTT.

The chain has TRBV24-1 and TRBJ2-3, with 8 bases identical to TRBD1. With V trimmed by 3 bases and J by 1 base, 5 bases remained unmatched. Looked up from germline, CDR1 is KGHDR and CDR2 is SFDVKD. The CDR3 covers 16 residues. CDR3 residues: CATSDPPGQGTDTQYF. The CDR3 region has the DNA TGTGCCACCAGTGATCCCCCGGGACAGGGCACAGATACGCAGTATTTT.

This clonotype was detected many times. The chain couples TRBV5-1 to TRBJ2-7; D not certain. The CDR3 consists of 15 residues. Germline CDR1 is SGHRS and CDR2 is YFSETQ. Trimming shortened V by 2 bases and J by 1 base, and 13 bases separated the two germline ends. The CDR3 region has the DNA TGCGCCAGCAGCTTCGGCACAGCCGTGTCCTACGAGCAGTACTTC. Translated, it gives CASSFGTAVSYEQYF.

Ten or more counts support this clonotype. V is TRBV5-1 and J is TRBJ2-3; perhaps D is TRBD1 or TRBD2 (6 bases each). V lost 4 bases, J lost 6 bases, and 15 bases lay in between. The CDR3 is 14 residues long. The V gene's germline CDR1 is SGHRS and CDR2 YFSETQ. CDR3 nucleotides: TGCGCCAGCAGCCCCCGAGGAGGGGGGGATACGCAGTATTTT. Its protein product is CASSPRGGGDTQYF. Complete variable domain (other parts from reference TRBV5-1 and TRBJ2-3): KAGVTQTPRYLIKTRGQQVTLSCSPISGHRSVSWYQQTPGQGLQFLFEYFSETQRNKGNFPGRFSGRQFSNSRSEMNVSTLELGDSALYLCASSPRGGGDTQYFGPGTRLTVL.

This clonotype came up many times. The chain carries TRBV7-2 and TRBJ2-2; D not certain. The CDR3 has 15 amino acids. Trimming shortened V by 4 bases and J by 3 bases, and 12 bases separated the two germline ends. Germline loops: CDR1 SGHTA, CDR2 FQGNSA. CDR3 DNA sequence: TGTGCCAGCAGCTCCCTATCCCGATACACCGGGGAGCTGTTTTTT. Translated: CASSSLSRYTGELFF.

As concerns this clonotype: A much more abundant neighbour one base away suggests this may be a read error. This chain's CDR3 is CASSPQTATDTQYF. Written as DNA, the CDR3 is TGTGCCAGCAGCCCCCAAACAGCAACAGATACGCAGTATTTT. This rearrangement joins TRBV7-8 to TRBJ2-3; D call uncertain. The V end was cut by 5 bases, the J end by 3 bases, with 12 bases between. Germline loops: CDR1 SGHVS, CDR2 FQNEAQ. This CDR3 spans 14 amino acids.

This chain joins TRBV20-1 and TRBJ2-3; D possibly matches TRBD1 or TRBD2 (5 bases each). Germline CDR1 and CDR2: DFQATT and SNEGSKA (reference sequence). The CDR3 spans 15 residues. V was trimmed by 4 bases and J by 5 bases, leaving 19 bases between them. The CDR3 nucleotides read TGCAGTGCTACAGAGGGGAAACTACGCGAAGATACGCAGTATTTT. This codes for CSATEGKLREDTQYF.

This clonotype was picked up many times. The chain carries TRBV28 and TRBJ2-5, with D perhaps given as TRBD1 or TRBD2 (5 bases each). V shed 6 bases and J shed 7 bases, with 18 bases lying between them. CDR1 and CDR2 (germline): MDHEN, SYDVKM. The CDR3 is made up of 14 amino acids. This CDR3 is CASRIRRDRGTQYF. The CDR3 nucleotides read TGTGCCAGCAGAATTAGACGGGACCGTGGGACCCAGTACTTC.

This clonotype has a count of ten or more. The gene calls are TRBV29-1 and TRBJ2-1; 13 bases align to TRBD2. The germline gives CDR1 SQVTM, CDR2 ANQGSEA. The CDR3 consists of 13 residues. Germline trimming cut 1 base from V and 10 bases from J; bases unmatched to any gene: 1. The CDR3: CSVEGTSGREQFF. CDR3 nucleotides: TGCAGCGTTGAAGGGACTAGCGGGAGAGAGCAGTTCTTC.

There are a few counts of this clonotype. The chain recombines TRBV20-1 with TRBJ2-7; 11 bases are shared with TRBD2. Unmatched junction bases numbered 4, after V lost 1 base and J lost 5 bases. There are 14 residues in the CDR3. Germline lookup yields CDR1 DFQATT and CDR2 SNEGSKA (reference sequence). CDR3 protein: CSARVSGRVDEQYF. CDR3 DNA: TGCAGTGCTAGAGTTAGCGGGAGGGTCGACGAGCAGTACTTC.

Ten or more counts support this clonotype. The rearrangement joins TRBV20-1 to TRBJ1-1, with a possible D match to TRBD1 (6 bases). The CDR3 is 16 amino acids. Germline V gives CDR1 DFQATT, CDR2 SNEGSKA (reference sequence). Trimming stripped 1 base from V and 1 base from J, with 16 bases between. The CDR3 protein is CSARGDKEQRNTEAFF. In DNA, the CDR3 is TGCAGTGCTAGAGGGGACAAGGAGCAGAGGAACACTGAAGCTTTCTTT.

This clonotype was counted many times. The chain uses TRBV5-1 and TRBJ1-1; no clear D. Trimming pared 0 bases from V and 2 bases from J, leaving 5 bases between. Germline V gene sequence: CDR1 SGHRS, CDR2 YFSETQ. The CDR3 extends over 13 amino acids. CDR3 residues: CASSLAENTEAFF. CDR3 DNA sequence: TGCGCCAGCAGCTTGGCAGAAAACACTGAAGCTTTCTTT.

The chain is built from TRBV6-5 and TRBJ1-1; the D is unclear. CDR1 MNHEY and CDR2 SVGAGI come from the germline V gene. The V and J ends lost 0 bases and 1 base respectively, with 9 bases between them. CDR3 size: 15 residues. This CDR3 reads CASSYSKLSNTEAFF. The CDR3 coding sequence is TGTGCCAGCAGTTACTCGAAGTTGTCGAACACTGAAGCTTTCTTT.

This clonotype was recorded many times. This chain joins TRBV29-1 and TRBJ2-1, with a weak D call TRBD2 (7 bases). The CDR3 spans 15 residues. Germline CDR1 reads SQVTM; CDR2 reads ANQGSEA. V was shortened by 5 bases and J by 9 bases, with 23 bases between the two germline ends. CDR3: CSVWGGLEGVSEQFF. The CDR3 DNA reads TGCAGCGTTTGGGGGGGGCTAGAGGGGGTAAGTGAGCAGTTCTTC.

The J gene is TRBJ2-1, the V gene TRBV20-1, with D tentatively TRBD1 (6 bases). CDR3 length equals 12 residues. Trimming removed 7 bases from V and 7 bases from J, with 14 bases in between. Germline CDR1 DFQATT, CDR2 SNEGSKA (reference sequence). CDR3 sequence: CSGQGPGNEQFF. The DNA of the CDR3 is TGCAGTGGGCAGGGGCCGGGGAATGAGCAGTTCTTC.

A few counts support this clonotype. This chain joins TRBV20-1 and TRBJ2-5; 9 bases fit TRBD2. Trimming cost V 4 bases and J 3 bases; bases outside gene matches: 6. Looked up from germline, CDR1 is DFQATT and CDR2 is SNEGSKA (reference sequence). The CDR3 has 14 residues. Here the CDR3 reads CSANPSGIKETQYF. The DNA of the CDR3 is TGCAGTGCTAACCCTAGCGGGATTAAAGAGACCCAGTACTTC.

CDR3: CSAQLALSGNYEQYF. DNA for the CDR3: TGCAGTGCACAGCTAGCTTTAAGCGGAAATTACGAGCAGTACTTC. This sequence joins TRBV20-1 and TRBJ2-7, with a possible D match to TRBD2 (5 bases). CDR1 and CDR2 from the germline V gene are DFQATT and SNEGSKA (reference sequence). Trimming cost V 6 bases and J 4 bases, with 22 bases left between them. CDR3 size: 15 residues.

The chain couples TRBV12-3 or TRBV12-4 to TRBJ2-3; D possibly matches TRBD1 or TRBD2 (6 bases each). The CDR3 is made up of 18 amino acids. Trimming shortened V by 4 bases and J by 2 bases, and 22 bases separated the two germline ends. Here the CDR3 reads CASSSAPGAAGFTDTQYF. CDR3 coding DNA: TGTGCCAGCAGTTCCGCCCCGGGGGCAGCAGGGTTCACAGATACGCAGTATTTT.

This clonotype was observed many times. V usage is TRBV5-5 and J usage is TRBJ2-7; 9 bases agree with TRBD2. V was pared by 0 bases and J by 4 bases, with 8 bases of the junction left unmatched. CDR1 is SGHKS, CDR2 YYEKEE, per germline (reference sequence). This CDR3 spans 16 amino acids. The CDR3 sequence is CASSLDLRGGGYEQYF. In nucleotides, the CDR3 is TGTGCCAGCAGCTTGGATTTGCGCGGGGGGGGGTACGAGCAGTACTTC.

This clonotype came up many times. The chain uses TRBV7-9 and TRBJ1-1; D gene unclear. CDR3 size: 15 residues. Trimming left V 5 bases short and J 7 bases short, with 20 bases between. Germline V CDR1 and CDR2: SEHNR, FQNEAQ (reference sequence). The CDR3, as DNA: TGTGCCAGCAGCACCAAAGGGAATCGGGAGGATGAAGCTTTCTTT. Its protein is CASSTKGNREDEAFF.

In this sample, this clonotype turned up a few times. The chain has TRBV30 and TRBJ1-1; tentatively, D is TRBD1 (5 bases). The germline V gene has CDR1 GTSNPN and CDR2 SVGIG (reference sequence). The CDR3 is 13 residues long. The germline V and J ends were trimmed by 4 bases and 1 base, with 10 bases remaining between them. CDR3 sequence (DNA): TGTGCCTGGAACAGGCAGGGGAACACTGAAGCTTTCTTT. Its protein is CAWNRQGNTEAFF.

Notes on this clonotype: An end of the junction does not agree with germline; a read error may underlie this. The chain is built from TRBV7-2 and TRBJ2-3; D is possibly TRBD2 (6 bases). Germline assignment: CDR1 SGHTA and CDR2 FQGNSA. The CDR3 has 15 residues. CDR3 loop: CASSLVGGNTDTHYF. The CDR3 DNA reads as TGTGCCAGCAGCTTAGTGGGAGGCAACACAGATACGCATTATTTT.